This T cell receptor (beta chain) was recorded in a study of PD-L1 blockade in urothelial cancer. Study context: It was at some point between 2013 and 2014 that patients started atezolizumab at 1,200 mg intravenously every 3 weeks. Timepoints chosen for blood analysis were 3 weeks (second dose) and 6 weeks after treatment start.

Study conclusions and caveats: It was durable-benefit patients whose tumor-associated blood clones expanded more at 3 weeks.

With 3 bases clipped from V and 1 base from J, the junction kept 5 bases outside the gene matches. The CDR3 has 16 amino acids. Per the germline V gene, CDR1 is SGHRS and CDR2 is YFSETQ. Profiling relied on immunoSEQ multiplex PCR, and the TCRdb table lists in-frame clones only, not all of them. The table has some 80,000 clones, approximately 90% seen once. Note on this clone: The antigen is undetermined.

The genes are TRBV5-1 and TRBJ2-5; 11 bases agree with TRBD2. This specimen was PBMCs, taken around atezolizumab (anti-PD-L1) treatment. This clonotype was sampled from a woman in her 70s with urothelial cancer. CDR3 DNA sequence: TGCGCCAGCAGCTGGGGACTAGCGGAGTTCCAAGAGACCCAGTACTTC. This sequence encodes CASSWGLAEFQETQYF.